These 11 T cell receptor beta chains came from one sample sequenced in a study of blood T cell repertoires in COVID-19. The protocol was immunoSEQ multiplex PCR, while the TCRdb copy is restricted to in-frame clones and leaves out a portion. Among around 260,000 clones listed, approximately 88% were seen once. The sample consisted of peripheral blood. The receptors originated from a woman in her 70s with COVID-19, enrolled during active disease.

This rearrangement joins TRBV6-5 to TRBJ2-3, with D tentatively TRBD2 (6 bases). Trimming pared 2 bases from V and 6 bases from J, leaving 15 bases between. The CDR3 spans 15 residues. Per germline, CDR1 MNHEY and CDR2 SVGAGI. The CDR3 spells CASSYRAEGSDTQYF. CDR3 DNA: TGTGCCAGCAGTTACCGCGCGGAGGGGTCGGATACGCAGTATTTT.

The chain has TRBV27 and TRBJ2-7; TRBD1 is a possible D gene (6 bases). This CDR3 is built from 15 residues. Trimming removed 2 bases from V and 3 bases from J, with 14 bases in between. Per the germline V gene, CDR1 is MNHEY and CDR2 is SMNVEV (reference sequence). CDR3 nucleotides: TGTGCCAGCAGTTTAGAGATTGGGACATACTACGAGCAGTACTTC. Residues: CASSLEIGTYYEQYF.

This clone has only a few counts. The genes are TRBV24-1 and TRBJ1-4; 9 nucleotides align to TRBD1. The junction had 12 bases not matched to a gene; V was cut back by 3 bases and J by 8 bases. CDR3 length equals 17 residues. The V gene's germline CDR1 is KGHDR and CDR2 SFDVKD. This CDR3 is CATSDHPTGTGNEKLFF. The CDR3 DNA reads TGTGCCACCAGTGATCATCCTACCGGGACAGGGAACGAAAAACTGTTTTTT.

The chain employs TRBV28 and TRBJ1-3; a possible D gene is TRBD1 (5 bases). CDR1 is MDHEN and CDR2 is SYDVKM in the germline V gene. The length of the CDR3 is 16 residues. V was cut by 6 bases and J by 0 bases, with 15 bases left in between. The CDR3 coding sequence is TGTGCCAGCAGCCGACAGACGGCGAGCTCTGGAAACACCATATATTTT. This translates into CASSRQTASSGNTIYF.

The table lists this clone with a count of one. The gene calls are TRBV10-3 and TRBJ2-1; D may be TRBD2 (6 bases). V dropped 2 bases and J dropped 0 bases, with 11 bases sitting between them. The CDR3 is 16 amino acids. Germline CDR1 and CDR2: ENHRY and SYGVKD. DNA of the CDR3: TGTGCCATCAGTGAGCCGGGACTTCCCTCCTACAATGAGCAGTTCTTC. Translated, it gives CAISEPGLPSYNEQFF.

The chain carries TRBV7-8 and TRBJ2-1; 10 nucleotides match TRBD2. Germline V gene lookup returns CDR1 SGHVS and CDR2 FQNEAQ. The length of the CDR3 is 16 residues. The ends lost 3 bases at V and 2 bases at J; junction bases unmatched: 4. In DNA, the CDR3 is TGTGCCAGCAGCTTCAGCGGGAGGGACCCCTACAATGAGCAGTTCTTC. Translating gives CASSFSGRDPYNEQFF.

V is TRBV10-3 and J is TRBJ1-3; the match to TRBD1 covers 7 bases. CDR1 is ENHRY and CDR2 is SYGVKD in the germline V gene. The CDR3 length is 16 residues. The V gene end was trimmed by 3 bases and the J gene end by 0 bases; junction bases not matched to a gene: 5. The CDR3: CAISDRGGFSGNTIYF. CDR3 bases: TGTGCCATCAGTGACCGAGGGGGCTTCTCTGGAAACACCATATATTTT.

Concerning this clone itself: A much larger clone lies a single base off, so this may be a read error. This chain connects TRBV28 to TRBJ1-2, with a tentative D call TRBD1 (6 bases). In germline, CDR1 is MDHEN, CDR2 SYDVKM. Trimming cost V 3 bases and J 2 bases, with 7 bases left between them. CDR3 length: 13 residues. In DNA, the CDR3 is TGTGCCAGCAGTTTTCAGGGGAACTATGGCTACACCTTC. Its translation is CASSFQGNYGYTF.

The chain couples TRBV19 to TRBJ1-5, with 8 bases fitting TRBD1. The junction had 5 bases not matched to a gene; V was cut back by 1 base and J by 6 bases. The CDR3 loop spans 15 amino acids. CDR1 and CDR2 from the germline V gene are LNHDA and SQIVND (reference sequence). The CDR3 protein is CASSIGGQGSQPQHF. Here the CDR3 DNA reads TGTGCCAGTAGTATAGGAGGACAGGGCAGTCAGCCCCAGCATTTT.

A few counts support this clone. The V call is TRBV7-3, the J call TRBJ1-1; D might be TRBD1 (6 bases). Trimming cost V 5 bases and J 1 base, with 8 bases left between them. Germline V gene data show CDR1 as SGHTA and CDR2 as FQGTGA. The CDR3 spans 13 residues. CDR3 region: CASSTTGNTEAFF. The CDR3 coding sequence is TGTGCCAGCAGCACGACAGGGAACACTGAAGCTTTCTTT.

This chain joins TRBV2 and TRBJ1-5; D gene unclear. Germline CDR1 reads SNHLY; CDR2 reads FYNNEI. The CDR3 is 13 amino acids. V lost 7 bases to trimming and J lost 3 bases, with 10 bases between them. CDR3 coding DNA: TGTGCCAGCAATATAGTTAACAATCAGCCCCAGCATTTT. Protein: CASNIVNNQPQHF.